A single sample is the source of the 3 T cell receptor beta chains below, sequenced in a study of CD8 T cells in Susac syndrome. Random hexamers were used to reverse transcribe roughly 0.5 to 1 ug of RNA. TCRdb called the immunoSEQ multiplex PCR reads again in MiXCR, with one record for every CDR3 protein. The data show some 100,000 distinct CDR3 sequences, just under 95% seen once. Sequences were obtained from CD4+ T cells from PBMCs. The source of these receptors is a human donor with multiple sclerosis.

The chain is built from TRBV28 and TRBJ2-5; the D is unclear. V lost 1 base and J lost 5, with 11 bases in between. The CDR3 is 14 amino acids. The V gene's germline CDR1 is MDHEN and CDR2 SYDVKM. The CDR3: CASSLSAVWETQYF. The CDR3 coding sequence is TGTGCCAGCAGTTTATCGGCGGTTTGGGAGACCCAGTACTTC.

The chain links TRBV12-3 or TRBV12-4 to TRBJ2-4; D could derive from TRBD1 or TRBD2 (5 bases each). The CDR3 covers 13 residues. V was clipped by 8 bases and J by 8 bases, with 16 bases between them. CDR3 protein: CASGVGTADIQYF. The CDR3 DNA reads as TGTGCCAGCGGGGTAGGGACCGCGGACATTCAGTACTTC.

The chain links TRBV23-1 to TRBJ1-1; D not certain. TRBV23-1 is treated as an ORF (open reading frame) with a function not yet certain. The CDR3 extends over 13 amino acids. V dropped 3 bases and J dropped 1 base, with 6 bases sitting between them. CDR3 DNA: TGCGCCAGCAGTCAGATTTCGAACACTGAAGCTTTCTTT. This translates into CASSQISNTEAFF.